The clone carrying this T cell receptor beta chain was observed at least ten times. Antigen specificity is unknown. The read ends 3 residues before the CDR3 terminus; that terminus is restored from the germline J gene. This entry belongs to a study of T cell clonality in common variable immunodeficiency. Broader study findings: TCRbeta clonality was increased in CVID versus healthy controls. Shared TCRbeta clones were fewer between CVID subjects than controls. Fewer deletions and N-nucleotide insertions were reportedly seen in common variable immunodeficiency TCR beta sequences.

Patients and controls were mostly of Caucasian heritage. TCRdb keeps only in-frame clones here, not all; method: immunoSEQ multiplex PCR. This sample carries roughly 51,000 clones and no singletons, and 5.4% goes to the top ten. With 1 base removed from V and 3 bases from J, the gap between germline ends came to 8 bases. CDR3 length: 14 residues. Germline lookup yields CDR1 SGHAT and CDR2 FQNNGV. This receptor was taken from a person aged 18-70 years in good health. The chain links TRBV11-2 to TRBJ2-3; no clear D gene. The specimen was peripheral blood mononuclear cells. CDR3 bases read: TGTGCCAGCAGCTTAGCCAGATCAACAGATACG. Residues: CASSLARSTDT. The CDR3 as a whole reads CASSLARSTDTQYF.